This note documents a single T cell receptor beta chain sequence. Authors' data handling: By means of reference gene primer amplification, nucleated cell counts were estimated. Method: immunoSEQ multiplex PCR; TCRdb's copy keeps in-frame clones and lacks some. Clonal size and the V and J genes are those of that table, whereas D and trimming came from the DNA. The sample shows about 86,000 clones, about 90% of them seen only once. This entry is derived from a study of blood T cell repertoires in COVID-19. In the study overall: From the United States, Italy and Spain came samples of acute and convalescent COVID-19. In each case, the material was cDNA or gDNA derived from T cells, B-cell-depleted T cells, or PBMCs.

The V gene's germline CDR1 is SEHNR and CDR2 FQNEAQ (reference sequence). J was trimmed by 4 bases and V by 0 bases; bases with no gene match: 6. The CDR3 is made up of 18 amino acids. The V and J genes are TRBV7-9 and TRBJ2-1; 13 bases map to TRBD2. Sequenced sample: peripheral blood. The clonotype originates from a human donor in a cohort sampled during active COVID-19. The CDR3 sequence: CASSLAWTSGSSYNEQFF. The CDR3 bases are TGTGCCAGCAGCTTAGCCTGGACTAGCGGGAGCTCTTACAATGAGCAGTTCTTC.